This T cell receptor (beta chain) was identified in a study of T-cell reconstitution after alpha-beta-depleted transplantation in children. Concerning this clonotype itself: As yet, its antigen is unknown.

Study-wide results and caveats: Alpha-beta T cells present about two months after transplant were reported to originate from several hundred expanded graft clones.

CDR1 SGHRS and CDR2 YFSETQ come from the germline V gene. With V trimmed by 0 bases and J by 15 bases, 13 bases remained unmatched. The CDR3 spans 15 residues. A library of TCRbeta sequences, prepared with unique molecular identifiers, was generated. TCRdb re-called the PCR reads through MiXCR, storing one row per CDR3 protein. The data contain hundreds of thousands of distinct CDR3 sequences, 13% of them singletons. The sequences come from PBMCs, mostly from graft donor cells, collected 360 days after TCRalphabeta/CD19-depleted stem cell transplant. The receptor comes from a male patient aged 10-17 years who had a stem cell transplant for acute myeloid leukemia, so the T cells may come from the graft donor. The chain carries TRBV5-1 and TRBJ2-1; 9 nucleotides agree with TRBD2. The CDR3 nucleotides are TGCGCCAGCAGCTTGGAGGCGGGGGGGTCTCCCTCTAGGTTCTTC. Translation gives CASSLEAGGSPSRFF. Filled out from reference TRBV5-1 and TRBJ2-1, the complete variable domain reads KAGVTQTPRYLIKTRGQQVTLSCSPISGHRSVSWYQQTPGQGLQFLFEYFSETQRNKGNFPGRFSGRQFSNSRSEMNVSTLELGDSALYLCASSLEAGGSPSRFFGPGTRLTVL.